This TCR beta chain stems from a study of cytomegalovirus exposure and HLA in healthy donors. Overall study findings and caveats: While the bulk of TCR sequences proved rare, some public TCRs turned up in many donors.

In this sample, this clone turned up once. What it binds is unknown. V was shortened by 5 bases and J by 0 bases, with 4 bases between the two germline ends. There are 12 residues in the CDR3. In germline, CDR1 is SEHNR, CDR2 FQNEAQ (reference sequence). Produced via immunoSEQ multiplex PCR; TCRdb's table is partial and in-frame only. The sample consists of 150,000 to 200,000 clones, about 89% of them appearing once. The sequenced material came from PBMCs. The clonotype originates from a woman between 18 and 29 years old in good health and CMV-seropositive. The chain couples TRBV7-9 to TRBJ2-5; no clear D gene. CDR3 coding DNA: TGTGCCAGCAGCCCATACCAAGAGACCCAGTACTTC. Its translation is CASSPYQETQYF. Filled out from reference TRBV7-9 and TRBJ2-5, the complete variable domain reads DTGVSQNPRHKITKRGQNVTFRCDPISEHNRLYWYRQTLGQGPEFLTYFQNEAQLEKSRLLSDRFSAERPKGSFSTLEIQRTEQGDSAMYLCASSPYQETQYFGPGTRLLVL.